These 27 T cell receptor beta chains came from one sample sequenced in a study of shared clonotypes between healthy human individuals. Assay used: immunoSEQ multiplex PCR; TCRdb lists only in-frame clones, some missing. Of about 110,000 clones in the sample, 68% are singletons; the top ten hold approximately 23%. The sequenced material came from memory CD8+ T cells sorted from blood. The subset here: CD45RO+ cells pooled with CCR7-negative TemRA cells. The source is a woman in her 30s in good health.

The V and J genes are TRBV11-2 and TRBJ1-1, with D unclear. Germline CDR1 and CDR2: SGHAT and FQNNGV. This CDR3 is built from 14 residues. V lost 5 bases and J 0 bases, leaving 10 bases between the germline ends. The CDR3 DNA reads TGTGCCAGCAGCCTGTCGTCAATGAACACTGAAGCTTTCTTT. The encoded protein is CASSLSSMNTEAFF. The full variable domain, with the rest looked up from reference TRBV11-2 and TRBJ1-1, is EAGVAQSPRYKIIEKRQSVAFWCNPISGHATLYWYQQILGQGPKLLIQFQNNGVVDDSQLPKDRFSAERLKGVDSTLKIQPAKLEDSAVYLCASSLSSMNTEAFFGQGTRLTVV.

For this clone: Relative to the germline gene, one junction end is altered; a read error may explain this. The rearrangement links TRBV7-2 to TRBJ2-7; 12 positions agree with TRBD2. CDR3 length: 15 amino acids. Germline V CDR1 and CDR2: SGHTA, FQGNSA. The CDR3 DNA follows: TGTGCCAGCAGCCTAGCGGGAGGGCCGTATTACGAGCAGTACTTC. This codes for CASSLAGGPYYEQYF.

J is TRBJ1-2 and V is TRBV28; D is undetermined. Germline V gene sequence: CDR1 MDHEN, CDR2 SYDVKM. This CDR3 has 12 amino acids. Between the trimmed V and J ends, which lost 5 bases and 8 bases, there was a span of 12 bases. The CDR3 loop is CASSDGERGYTF. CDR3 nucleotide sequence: TGTGCCAGCAGTGACGGGGAACGCGGCTACACCTTC.

CDR3 region: CASSFAGGGNEQFF. In DNA, the CDR3 is TGTGCCAGCAGCTTCGCGGGAGGTGGCAATGAGCAGTTCTTC. The chain is built from TRBV7-9 and TRBJ2-1; 8 nucleotides match TRBD2. Germline V gene lookup returns CDR1 SEHNR and CDR2 FQNEAQ (reference sequence). Trimming took 3 bases from V and 6 from J; bases not matched to a gene: 4. The CDR3 is made up of 14 amino acids.

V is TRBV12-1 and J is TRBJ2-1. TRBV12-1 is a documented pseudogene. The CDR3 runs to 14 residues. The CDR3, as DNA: TGTGCCAGCAGCTCCTCGGTGGGACCACGCGGGCAGTTCTTC. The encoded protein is CASSSSVGPRGQFF.

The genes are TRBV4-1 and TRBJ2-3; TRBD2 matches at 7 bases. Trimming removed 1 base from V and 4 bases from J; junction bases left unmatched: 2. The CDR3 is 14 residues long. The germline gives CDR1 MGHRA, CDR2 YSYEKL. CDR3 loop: CASSQVGGADTQYF. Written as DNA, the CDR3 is TGCGCCAGCAGCCAAGTTGGGGGGGCAGATACGCAGTATTTT.

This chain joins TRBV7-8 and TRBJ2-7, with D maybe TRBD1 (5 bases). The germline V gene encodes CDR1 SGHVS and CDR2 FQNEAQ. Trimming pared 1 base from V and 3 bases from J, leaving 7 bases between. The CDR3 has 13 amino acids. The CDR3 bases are TGTGCCAGCAGCTTAGGCACAGGCTACGAGCAGTACTTC. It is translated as CASSLGTGYEQYF.

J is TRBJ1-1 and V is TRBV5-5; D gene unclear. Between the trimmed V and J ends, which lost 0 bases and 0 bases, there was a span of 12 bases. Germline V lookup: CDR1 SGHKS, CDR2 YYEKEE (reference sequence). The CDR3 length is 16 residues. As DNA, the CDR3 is TGTGCCAGCAGCTTGGTCGCAGGAGCTATGAACACTGAAGCTTTCTTT. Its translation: CASSLVAGAMNTEAFF.

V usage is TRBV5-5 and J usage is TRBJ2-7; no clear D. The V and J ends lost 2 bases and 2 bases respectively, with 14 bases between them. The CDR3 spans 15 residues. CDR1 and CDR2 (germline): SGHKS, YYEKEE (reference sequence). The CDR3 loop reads CASSFVPDATYEQYF. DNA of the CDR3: TGTGCCAGCAGCTTCGTCCCCGACGCCACCTACGAGCAGTACTTC.

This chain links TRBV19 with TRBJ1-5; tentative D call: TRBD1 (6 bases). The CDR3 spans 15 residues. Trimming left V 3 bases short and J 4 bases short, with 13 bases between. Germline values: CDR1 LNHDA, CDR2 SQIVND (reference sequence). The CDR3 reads CASSIGRGRNQPQHF. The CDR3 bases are TGTGCCAGTAGTATCGGCAGGGGTCGAAATCAGCCCCAGCATTTT.

This CDR3 is CASSFQPSNYGYTF. The DNA of the CDR3 is TGTGCCAGCAGTTTTCAGCCTTCTAACTATGGCTACACCTTC. The chain combines TRBV28 with TRBJ1-2; D gene unclear. The germline V gene encodes CDR1 MDHEN and CDR2 SYDVKM. There are 14 residues in the CDR3. V shed 3 bases and J shed 0 bases, with 8 bases lying between them.

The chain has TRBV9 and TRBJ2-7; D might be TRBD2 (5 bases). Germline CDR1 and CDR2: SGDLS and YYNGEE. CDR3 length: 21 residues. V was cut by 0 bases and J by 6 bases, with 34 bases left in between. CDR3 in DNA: TGTGCCAGCAGCGTAGACTATTTGCGGGTTTTGCACTCCATATCTTCGTGCGAGCAGTACTTC. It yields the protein CASSVDYLRVLHSISSCEQYF.

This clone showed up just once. CDR3 in DNA: TGTGCCAGCTCACCAGGCAAACAAAGTGACTATACCTACGAGCAGTACTTC. Translation: CASSPGKQSDYTYEQYF. The rearrangement uses TRBV18 and TRBJ2-7; perhaps TRBD2 as D (5 bases). Trimming left V 2 bases short and J 2 bases short, with 19 bases between. The CDR3 loop spans 17 amino acids. Germline CDR1 is KGHSH and CDR2 is LQKENI.

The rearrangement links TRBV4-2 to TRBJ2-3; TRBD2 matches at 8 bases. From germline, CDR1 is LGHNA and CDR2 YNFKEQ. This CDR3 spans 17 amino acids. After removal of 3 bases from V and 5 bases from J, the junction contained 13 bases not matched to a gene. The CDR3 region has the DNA TGTGCCAGCAGCCATACCTTGAGCGGGAGAACGGGAGATACGCAGTATTTT. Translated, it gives CASSHTLSGRTGDTQYF.

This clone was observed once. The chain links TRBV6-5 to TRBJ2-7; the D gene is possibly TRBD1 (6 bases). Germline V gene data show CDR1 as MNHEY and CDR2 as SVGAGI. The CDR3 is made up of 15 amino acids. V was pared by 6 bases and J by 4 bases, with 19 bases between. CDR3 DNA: TGTGCCAGCAGCCAAACAGGGTTTTGGGAGTACGAGCAGTACTTC. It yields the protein CASSQTGFWEYEQYF.

CDR3 loop: CASTLHRGYEQYF. In DNA form, the CDR3 reads TGTGCCAGCACCCTGCACCGCGGGTACGAGCAGTACTTC. The genes are TRBV28 and TRBJ2-5, with D possibly matching TRBD2 (5 bases). The closer fit of TRBJ2-7 to the DNA end suggests the J call may be wrong. Germline lookup yields CDR1 MDHEN and CDR2 SYDVKM. The CDR3 loop spans 13 amino acids.

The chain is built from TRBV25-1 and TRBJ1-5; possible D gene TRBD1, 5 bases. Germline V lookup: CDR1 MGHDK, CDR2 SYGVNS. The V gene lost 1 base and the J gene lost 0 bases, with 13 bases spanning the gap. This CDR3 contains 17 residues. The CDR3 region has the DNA TGTGCCAGCAGTGAATCCCGCCAGGGCTATAGCAATCAGCCCCAGCATTTT. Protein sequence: CASSESRQGYSNQPQHF. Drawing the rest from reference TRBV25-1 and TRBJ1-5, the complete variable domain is EADIYQTPRYLVIGTGKKITLECSQTMGHDKMYWYQQDPGMELHLIHYSYGVNSTEKGDLSSESTVSRIRTEHFPLTLESARPSHTSQYLCASSESRQGYSNQPQHFGDGTRLSIL.

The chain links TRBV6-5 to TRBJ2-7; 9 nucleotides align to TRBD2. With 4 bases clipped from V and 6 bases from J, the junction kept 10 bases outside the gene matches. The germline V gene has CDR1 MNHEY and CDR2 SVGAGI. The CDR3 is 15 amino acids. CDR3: CASSLLRGGLGEQYF. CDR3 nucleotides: TGTGCCAGCAGTTTATTGCGGGGGGGGTTAGGCGAGCAGTACTTC.

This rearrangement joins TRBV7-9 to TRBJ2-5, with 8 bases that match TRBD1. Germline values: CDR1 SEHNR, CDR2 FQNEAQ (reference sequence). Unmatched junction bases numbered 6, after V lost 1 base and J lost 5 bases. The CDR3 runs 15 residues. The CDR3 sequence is CASSLVQGALETQYF. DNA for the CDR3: TGTGCCAGCAGCTTAGTCCAGGGGGCCTTGGAGACCCAGTACTTC.

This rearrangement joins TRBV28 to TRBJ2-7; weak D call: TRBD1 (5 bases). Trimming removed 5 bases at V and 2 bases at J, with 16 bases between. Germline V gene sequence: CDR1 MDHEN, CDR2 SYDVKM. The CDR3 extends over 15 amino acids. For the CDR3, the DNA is TGTGCCAGCAGTATTAAGCCCATGGACACCTACGAGCAGTACTTC. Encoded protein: CASSIKPMDTYEQYF.

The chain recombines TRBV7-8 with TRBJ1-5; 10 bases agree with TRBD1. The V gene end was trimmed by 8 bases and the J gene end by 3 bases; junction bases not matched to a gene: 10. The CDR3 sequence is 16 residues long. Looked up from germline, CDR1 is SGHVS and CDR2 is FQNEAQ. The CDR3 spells CASGTGVAYANQPQHF. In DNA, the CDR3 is TGTGCCAGCGGGACAGGGGTCGCTTACGCCAATCAGCCCCAGCATTTT. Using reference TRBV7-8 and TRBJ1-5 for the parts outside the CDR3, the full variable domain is GAGVSQSPRYKVAKRGQDVALRCDPISGHVSLFWYQQALGQGPEFLTYFQNEAQLDKSGLPSDRFFAERPEGSVSTLKIQRTQQEDSAVYLCASGTGVAYANQPQHFGDGTRLSIL.

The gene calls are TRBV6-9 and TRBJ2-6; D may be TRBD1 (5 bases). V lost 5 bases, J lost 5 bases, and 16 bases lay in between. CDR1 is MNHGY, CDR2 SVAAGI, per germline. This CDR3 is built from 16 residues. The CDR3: CASSRGPQSRANVLTF. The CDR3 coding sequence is TGTGCCAGCAGTAGGGGCCCACAAAGTCGGGCCAACGTCCTGACTTTC.

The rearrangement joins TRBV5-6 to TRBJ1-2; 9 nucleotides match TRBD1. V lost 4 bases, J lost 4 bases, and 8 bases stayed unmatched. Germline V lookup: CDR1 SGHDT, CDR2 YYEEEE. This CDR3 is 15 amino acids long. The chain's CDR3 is CASSQDRGLFYGYTF. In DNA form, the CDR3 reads TGTGCCAGCAGCCAGGACAGGGGTCTTTTCTATGGCTACACCTTC.

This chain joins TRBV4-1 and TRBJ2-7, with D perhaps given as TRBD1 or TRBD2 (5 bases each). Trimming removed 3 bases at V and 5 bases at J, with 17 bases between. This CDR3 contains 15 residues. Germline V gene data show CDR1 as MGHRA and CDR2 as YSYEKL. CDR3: CASSQSGSDHNEQYF. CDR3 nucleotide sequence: TGCGCCAGCAGCCAGTCAGGGAGCGATCACAACGAGCAGTACTTC.

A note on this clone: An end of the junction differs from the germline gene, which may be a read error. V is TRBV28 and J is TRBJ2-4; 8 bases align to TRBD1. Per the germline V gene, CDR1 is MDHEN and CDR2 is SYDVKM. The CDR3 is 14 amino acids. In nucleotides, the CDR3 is TGTGCCAGCAGTTTGGGACCGCCAGACAGGGGAATTAACTTC. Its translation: CASSLGPPDRGINF.

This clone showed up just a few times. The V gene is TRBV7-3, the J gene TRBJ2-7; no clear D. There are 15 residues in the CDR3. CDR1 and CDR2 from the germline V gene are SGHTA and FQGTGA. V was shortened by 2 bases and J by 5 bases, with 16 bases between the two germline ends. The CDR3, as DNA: TGTGCCAGCAGCTTATTAGGCAGCCTGTACGACGAGCAGTACTTC. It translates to CASSLLGSLYDEQYF.

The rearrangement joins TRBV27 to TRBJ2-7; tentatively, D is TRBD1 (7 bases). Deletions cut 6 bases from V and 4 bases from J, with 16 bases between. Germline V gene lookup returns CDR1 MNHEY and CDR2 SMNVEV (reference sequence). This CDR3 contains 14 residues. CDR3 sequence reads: CASRPTGAGYEQYF. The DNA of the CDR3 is TGTGCCAGCAGGCCAACAGGGGCGGGATACGAGCAGTACTTC.